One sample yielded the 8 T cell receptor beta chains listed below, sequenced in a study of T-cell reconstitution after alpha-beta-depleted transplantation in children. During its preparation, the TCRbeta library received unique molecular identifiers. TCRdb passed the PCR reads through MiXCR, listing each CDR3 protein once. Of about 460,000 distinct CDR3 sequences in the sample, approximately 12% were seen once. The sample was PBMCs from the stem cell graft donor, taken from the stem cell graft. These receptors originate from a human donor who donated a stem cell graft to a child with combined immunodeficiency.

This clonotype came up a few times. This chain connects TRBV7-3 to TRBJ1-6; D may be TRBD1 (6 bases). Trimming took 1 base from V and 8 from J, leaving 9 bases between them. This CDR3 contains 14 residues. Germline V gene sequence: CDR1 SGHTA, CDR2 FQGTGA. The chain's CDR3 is CASSLIGGDSPLHF. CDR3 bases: TGTGCCAGCAGCTTAATAGGGGGTGATTCACCCCTCCACTTT.

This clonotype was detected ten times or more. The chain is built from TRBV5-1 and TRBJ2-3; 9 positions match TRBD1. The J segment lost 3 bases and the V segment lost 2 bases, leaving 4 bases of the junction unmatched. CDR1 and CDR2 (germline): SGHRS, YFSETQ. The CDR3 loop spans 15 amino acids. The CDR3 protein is CASSLGQGTTDTQYF. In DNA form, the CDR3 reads TGCGCCAGCAGCTTAGGACAGGGGACGACAGATACGCAGTATTTT.

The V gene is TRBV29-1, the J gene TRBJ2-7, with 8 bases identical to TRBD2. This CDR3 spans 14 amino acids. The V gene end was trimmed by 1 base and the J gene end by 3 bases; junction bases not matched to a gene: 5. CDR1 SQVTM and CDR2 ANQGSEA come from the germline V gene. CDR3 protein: CSVEGTSSDYEQYF. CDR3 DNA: TGCAGCGTTGAAGGGACTAGCAGCGACTACGAGCAGTACTTC.

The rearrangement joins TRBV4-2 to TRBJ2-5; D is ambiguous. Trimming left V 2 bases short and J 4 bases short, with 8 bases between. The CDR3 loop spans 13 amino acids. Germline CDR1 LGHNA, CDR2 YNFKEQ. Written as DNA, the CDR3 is TGTGCCAGCAGCCAACGATCGGGAGAGACCCAGTACTTC. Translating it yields CASSQRSGETQYF.

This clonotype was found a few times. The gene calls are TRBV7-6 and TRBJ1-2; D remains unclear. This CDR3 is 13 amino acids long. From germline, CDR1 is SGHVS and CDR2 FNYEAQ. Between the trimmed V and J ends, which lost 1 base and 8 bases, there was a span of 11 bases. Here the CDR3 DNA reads TGTGCCAGCAGCTTAGATGGAGGAGGCGGCTACACCTTC. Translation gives CASSLDGGGGYTF.

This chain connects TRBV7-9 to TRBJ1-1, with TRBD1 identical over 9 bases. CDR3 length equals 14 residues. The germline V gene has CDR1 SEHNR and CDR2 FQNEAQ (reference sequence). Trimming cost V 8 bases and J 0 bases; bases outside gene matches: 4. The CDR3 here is CASPGQGLNTEAFF. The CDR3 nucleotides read TGTGCCAGCCCGGGACAGGGACTGAACACTGAAGCTTTCTTT. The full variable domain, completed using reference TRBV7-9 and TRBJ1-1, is DTGVSQNPRHKITKRGQNVTFRCDPISEHNRLYWYRQTLGQGPEFLTYFQNEAQLEKSRLLSDRFSAERPKGSFSTLEIQRTEQGDSAMYLCASPGQGLNTEAFFGQGTRLTVV.

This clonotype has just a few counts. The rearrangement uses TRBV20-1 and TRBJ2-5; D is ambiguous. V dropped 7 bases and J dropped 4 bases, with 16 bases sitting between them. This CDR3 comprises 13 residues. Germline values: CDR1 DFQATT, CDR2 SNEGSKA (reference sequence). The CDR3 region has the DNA TGCAGTGTTATCAAAGGAGTAGGAGAGACCCAGTACTTC. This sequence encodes CSVIKGVGETQYF.

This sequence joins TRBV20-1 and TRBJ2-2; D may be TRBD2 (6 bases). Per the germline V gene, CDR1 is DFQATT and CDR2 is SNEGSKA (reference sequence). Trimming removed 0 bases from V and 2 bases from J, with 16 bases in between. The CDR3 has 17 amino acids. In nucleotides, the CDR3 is TGCAGTGCTAGAGATCTGCGGGGCCACCCAAACACCGGGGAGCTGTTTTTT. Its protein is CSARDLRGHPNTGELFF.